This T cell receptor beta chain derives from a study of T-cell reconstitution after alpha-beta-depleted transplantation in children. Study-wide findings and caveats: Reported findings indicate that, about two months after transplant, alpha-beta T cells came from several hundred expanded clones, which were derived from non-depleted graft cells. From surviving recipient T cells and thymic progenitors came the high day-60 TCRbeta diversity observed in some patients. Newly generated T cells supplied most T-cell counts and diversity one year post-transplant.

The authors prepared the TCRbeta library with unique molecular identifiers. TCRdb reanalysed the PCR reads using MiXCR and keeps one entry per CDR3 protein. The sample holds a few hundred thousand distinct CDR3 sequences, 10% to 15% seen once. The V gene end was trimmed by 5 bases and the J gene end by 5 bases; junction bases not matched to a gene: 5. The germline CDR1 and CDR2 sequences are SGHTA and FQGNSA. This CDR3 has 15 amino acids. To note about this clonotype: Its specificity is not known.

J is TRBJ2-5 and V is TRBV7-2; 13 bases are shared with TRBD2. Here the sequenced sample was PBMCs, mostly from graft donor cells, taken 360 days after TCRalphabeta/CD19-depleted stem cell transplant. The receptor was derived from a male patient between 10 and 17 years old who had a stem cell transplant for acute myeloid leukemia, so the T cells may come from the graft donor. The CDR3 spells CASSSSLAGGETQYF. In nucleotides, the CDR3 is TGTGCCAGCAGCAGCTCACTAGCGGGAGGGGAGACCCAGTACTTC.